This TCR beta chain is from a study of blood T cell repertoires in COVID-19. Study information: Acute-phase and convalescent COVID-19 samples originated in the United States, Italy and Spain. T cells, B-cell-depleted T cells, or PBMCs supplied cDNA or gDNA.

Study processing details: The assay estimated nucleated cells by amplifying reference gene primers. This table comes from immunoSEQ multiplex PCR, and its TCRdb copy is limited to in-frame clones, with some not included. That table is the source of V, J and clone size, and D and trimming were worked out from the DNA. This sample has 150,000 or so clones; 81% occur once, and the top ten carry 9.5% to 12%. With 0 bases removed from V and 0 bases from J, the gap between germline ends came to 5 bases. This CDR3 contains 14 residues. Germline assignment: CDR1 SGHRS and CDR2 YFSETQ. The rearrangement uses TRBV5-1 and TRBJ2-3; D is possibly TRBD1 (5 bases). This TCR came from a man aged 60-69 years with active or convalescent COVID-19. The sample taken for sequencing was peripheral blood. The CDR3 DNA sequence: TGCGCCAGCAGCTTGGACAGGAGCACAGATACGCAGTATTTT. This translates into CASSLDRSTDTQYF.